This entry concerns a single TCR beta chain. These data come from a study of shared clonotypes between healthy human individuals. Study summary: Per donor, three plates held CD4 naive cells, three held CD4 memory, two held CD8 naive and one held CD8 memory.

CD45RO negativity and positive selection for CCR7 defined naive CD8 cells, a population that excluded terminally differentiated effector memory CD45RA+ cells. Among the donors, all were Caucasian adults who lived in Nashville, Tennessee. Profiling relied on immunoSEQ multiplex PCR, and the TCRdb table lists in-frame clones only, not all of them. The repertoire includes roughly 2 million clones, around 96% of them detected once, and around 1.1% sits in the top ten. This CDR3 has 13 amino acids. The V gene's germline CDR1 is ENHRY and CDR2 SYGVKD. V was cut by 2 bases and J by 3 bases, with 7 bases left in between.

The sequence came from a man aged 18 to 29 in good health. The chain is built from TRBV10-3 and TRBJ1-1, with D possibly matching TRBD1 (5 bases). What was sequenced was naive CD8+ T cells sorted from blood. The DNA of the CDR3 is TGTGCCATCAGTGAGAAGGGGTACACTGAAGCTTTCTTT. Protein product: CAISEKGYTEAFF.